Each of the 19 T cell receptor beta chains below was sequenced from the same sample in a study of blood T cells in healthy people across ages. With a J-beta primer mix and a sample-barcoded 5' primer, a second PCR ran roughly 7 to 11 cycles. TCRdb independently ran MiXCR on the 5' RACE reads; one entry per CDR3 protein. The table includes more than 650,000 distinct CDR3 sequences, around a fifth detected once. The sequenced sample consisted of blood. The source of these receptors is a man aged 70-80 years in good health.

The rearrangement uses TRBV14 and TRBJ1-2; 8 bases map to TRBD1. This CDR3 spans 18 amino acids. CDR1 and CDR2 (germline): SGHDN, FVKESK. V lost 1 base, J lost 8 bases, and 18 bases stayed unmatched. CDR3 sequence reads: CASSQGGIGQGPYGGYTF. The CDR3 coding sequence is TGTGCCAGCAGCCAAGGAGGTATAGGACAGGGTCCTTATGGCGGCTACACCTTC.

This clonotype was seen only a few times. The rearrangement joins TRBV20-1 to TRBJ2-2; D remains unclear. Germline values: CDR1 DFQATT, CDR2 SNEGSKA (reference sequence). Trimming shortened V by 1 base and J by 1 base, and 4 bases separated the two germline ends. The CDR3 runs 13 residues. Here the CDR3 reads CSARGQNTGELFF. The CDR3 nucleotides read TGCAGTGCTAGAGGGCAGAACACCGGGGAGCTGTTTTTT.

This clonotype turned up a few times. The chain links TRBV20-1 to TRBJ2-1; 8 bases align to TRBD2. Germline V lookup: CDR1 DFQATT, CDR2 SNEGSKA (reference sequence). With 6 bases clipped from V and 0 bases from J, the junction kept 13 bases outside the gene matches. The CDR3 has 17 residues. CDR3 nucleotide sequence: TGCAGTGCCCCGGATGTAGCGGGGATGAGCTCCTACAATGAGCAGTTCTTC. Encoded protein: CSAPDVAGMSSYNEQFF.

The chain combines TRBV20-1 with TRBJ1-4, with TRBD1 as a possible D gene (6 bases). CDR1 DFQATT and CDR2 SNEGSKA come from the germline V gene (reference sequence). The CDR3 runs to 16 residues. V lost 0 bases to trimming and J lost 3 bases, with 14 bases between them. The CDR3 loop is CSARDWDTPSNEKLFF. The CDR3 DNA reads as TGCAGTGCTAGAGATTGGGACACCCCGTCTAATGAAAAACTGTTTTTT.

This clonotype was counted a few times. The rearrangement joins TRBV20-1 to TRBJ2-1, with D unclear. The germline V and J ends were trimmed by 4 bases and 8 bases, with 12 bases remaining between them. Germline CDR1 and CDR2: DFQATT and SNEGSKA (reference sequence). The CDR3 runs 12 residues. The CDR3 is CSANPRPYEQFF. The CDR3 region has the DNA TGCAGTGCTAACCCTCGACCGTATGAGCAGTTCTTC.

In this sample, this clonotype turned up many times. The CDR3 here is CASSSGASYNEQFF. The CDR3 region has the DNA TGTGCCAGCAGTAGCGGAGCCTCCTACAATGAGCAGTTCTTC. The chain links TRBV12-3 or TRBV12-4 to TRBJ2-1; maybe TRBD2 (5 bases). V was trimmed by 5 bases and J by 0 bases, leaving 8 bases between them. This CDR3 has 14 amino acids.

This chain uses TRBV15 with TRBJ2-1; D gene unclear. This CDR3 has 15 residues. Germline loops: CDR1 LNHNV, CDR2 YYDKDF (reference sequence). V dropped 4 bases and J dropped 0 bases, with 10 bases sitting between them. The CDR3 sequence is CATSTNTDSYNEQFF. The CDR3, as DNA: TGTGCCACCAGCACTAATACGGACTCCTACAATGAGCAGTTCTTC.

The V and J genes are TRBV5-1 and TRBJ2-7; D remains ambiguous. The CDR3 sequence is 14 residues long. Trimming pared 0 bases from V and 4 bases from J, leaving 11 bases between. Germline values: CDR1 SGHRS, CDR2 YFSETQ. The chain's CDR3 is CASSLGPGSYEQYF. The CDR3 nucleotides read TGCGCCAGCAGCTTGGGCCCGGGTTCGTACGAGCAGTACTTC.

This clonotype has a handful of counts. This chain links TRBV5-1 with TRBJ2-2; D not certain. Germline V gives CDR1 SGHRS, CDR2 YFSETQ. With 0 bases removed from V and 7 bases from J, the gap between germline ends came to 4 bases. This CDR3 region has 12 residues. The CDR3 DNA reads TGCGCCAGCAGCTTGGTTGTCGGGGAGCTGTTTTTT. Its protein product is CASSLVVGELFF.

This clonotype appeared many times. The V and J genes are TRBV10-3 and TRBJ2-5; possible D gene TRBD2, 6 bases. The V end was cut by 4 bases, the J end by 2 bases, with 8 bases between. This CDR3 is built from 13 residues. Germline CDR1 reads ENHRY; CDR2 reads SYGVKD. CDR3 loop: CAISAGLQETQYF. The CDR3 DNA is TGTGCCATCAGTGCGGGACTTCAAGAGACCCAGTACTTC.

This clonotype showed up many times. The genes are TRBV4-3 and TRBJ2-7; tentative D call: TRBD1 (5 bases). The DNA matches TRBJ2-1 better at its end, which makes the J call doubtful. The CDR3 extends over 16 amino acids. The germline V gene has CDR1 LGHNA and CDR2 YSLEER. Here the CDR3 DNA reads TGCGCCAGCAGCCAAGATTACAGGTATGAATTCGGTGAGCAGTTCTTC. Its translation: CASSQDYRYEFGEQFF.

CDR3 amino acids: CASSQVREQFF. Here the CDR3 DNA reads TGTGCCAGCAGCCAAGTTCGTGAGCAGTTCTTC. The rearrangement uses TRBV14 and TRBJ2-5; D call uncertain. Matching the DNA end better, TRBJ2-1 makes the J call doubtful. This CDR3 spans 11 amino acids. Germline CDR1 SGHDN, CDR2 FVKESK.

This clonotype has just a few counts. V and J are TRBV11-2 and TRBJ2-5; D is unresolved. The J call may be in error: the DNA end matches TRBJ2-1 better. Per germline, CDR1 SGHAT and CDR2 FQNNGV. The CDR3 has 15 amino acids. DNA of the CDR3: TGTGCCAGCAGCTTGGCGAACTCCCACCTTAATGAGCAGTTCTTC. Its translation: CASSLANSHLNEQFF.

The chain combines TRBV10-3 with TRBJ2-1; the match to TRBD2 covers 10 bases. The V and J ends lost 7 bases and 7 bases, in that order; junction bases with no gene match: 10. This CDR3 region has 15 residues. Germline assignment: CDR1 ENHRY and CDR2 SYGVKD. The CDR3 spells CAITDSGLARNEQFF. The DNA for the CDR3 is TGTGCCATCACCGATTCGGGACTAGCGAGGAATGAGCAGTTCTTC.

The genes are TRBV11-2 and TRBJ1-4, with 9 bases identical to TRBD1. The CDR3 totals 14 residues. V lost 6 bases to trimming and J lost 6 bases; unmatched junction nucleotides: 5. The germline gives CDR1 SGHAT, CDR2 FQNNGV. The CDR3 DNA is TGTGCCAGCAGATACAGGGGGCAGGATGAAAAACTGTTTTTT. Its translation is CASRYRGQDEKLFF. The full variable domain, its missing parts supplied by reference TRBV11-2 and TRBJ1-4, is EAGVAQSPRYKIIEKRQSVAFWCNPISGHATLYWYQQILGQGPKLLIQFQNNGVVDDSQLPKDRFSAERLKGVDSTLKIQPAKLEDSAVYLCASRYRGQDEKLFFGSGTQLSVL.

The CDR3 here is CASSETFTDTQYF. CDR3 DNA: TGTGCCAGCAGCGAAACCTTCACAGATACGCAGTATTTT. This chain connects TRBV9 to TRBJ2-3; D not certain. V lost 3 bases to trimming and J lost 2 bases, with 7 bases between them. The germline V gene has CDR1 SGDLS and CDR2 YYNGEE. The CDR3 contains 13 residues.

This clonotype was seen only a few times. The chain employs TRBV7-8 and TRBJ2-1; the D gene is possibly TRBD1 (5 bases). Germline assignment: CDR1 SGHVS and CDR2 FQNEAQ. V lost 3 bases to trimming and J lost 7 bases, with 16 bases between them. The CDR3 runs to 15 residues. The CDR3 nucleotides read TGTGCCAGCAGCTTCAGGGTAGGCGCAGTAAATGAGCAGTTCTTC. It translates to CASSFRVGAVNEQFF.

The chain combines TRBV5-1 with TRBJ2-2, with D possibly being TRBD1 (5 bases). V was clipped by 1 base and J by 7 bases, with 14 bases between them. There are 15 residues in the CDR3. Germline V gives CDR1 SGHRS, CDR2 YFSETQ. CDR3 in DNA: TGCGCCAGCAGCTTGTTCCAGCATCAGGGCGGGGAGCTGTTTTTT. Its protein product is CASSLFQHQGGELFF.

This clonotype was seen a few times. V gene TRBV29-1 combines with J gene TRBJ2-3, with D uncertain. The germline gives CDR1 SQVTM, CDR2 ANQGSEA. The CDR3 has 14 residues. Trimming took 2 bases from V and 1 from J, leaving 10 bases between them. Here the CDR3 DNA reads TGCAGCGTTGAAAAAGATAGTCGCACAGATACGCAGTATTTT. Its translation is CSVEKDSRTDTQYF.